The 29 T cell receptor beta chains reported below all come from one sample, sequenced in a study of blood T cell repertoires in COVID-19. Profiled with immunoSEQ multiplex PCR; TCRdb holds only in-frame clones, not every one. The table shows roughly 140,000 clones, with 65% to 85% occurring only once. Sequenced input: peripheral blood. The receptors originated from a woman older than 75 with acute or convalescent COVID-19.

The chain couples TRBV19 to TRBJ1-5; D is ambiguous. Germline V gene lookup returns CDR1 LNHDA and CDR2 SQIVND (reference sequence). CDR3 length equals 14 residues. Deletions cut 9 bases from V and 4 bases from J, with 16 bases between. CDR3 DNA: TGTGCCAGCAAGGGCTCTAGCGGGAATCAGCCCCAGCATTTT. Translation: CASKGSSGNQPQHF.

The chain recombines TRBV15 with TRBJ2-5; TRBD1 might be the D (6 bases). Germline lookup yields CDR1 LNHNV and CDR2 YYDKDF (reference sequence). The length of the CDR3 is 16 residues. The ends were cut back, 1 base at V and 1 base at J, with 13 bases in the middle. The CDR3 DNA is TGTGCCACCAGCAGAGGCCTGGGACAATCCCAAGAGACCCAGTACTTC. Residues: CATSRGLGQSQETQYF.

The chain uses TRBV4-1 and TRBJ2-1; possible D gene TRBD1, 5 bases. This CDR3 is built from 16 residues. The V and J ends lost 1 base and 0 bases respectively, with 10 bases between them. The V gene's germline CDR1 is MGHRA and CDR2 YSYEKL. The DNA of the CDR3 is TGCGCCAGCAGCCAAGGGGGCGGTAGCTCCTACAATGAGCAGTTCTTC. It encodes CASSQGGGSSYNEQFF.

The chain recombines TRBV27 with TRBJ2-6, with 12 bases that match TRBD2. Germline V gene sequence: CDR1 MNHEY, CDR2 SMNVEV (reference sequence). Losses at the gene ends were 5 bases for V and 0 bases for J; bases not matched to a gene: 5. The CDR3 has 18 residues. The CDR3, as DNA: TGTGCCAGCAGTCTACTAGCGGGGGGCCTCTCTGGGGCCAACGTCCTGACTTTC. Encoded protein: CASSLLAGGLSGANVLTF.

The chain is built from TRBV28 and TRBJ2-3; TRBD1 matches 7 bases. CDR1 and CDR2 from the germline V gene are MDHEN and SYDVKM. V shed 2 bases and J 5 bases; nucleotides not matched to a gene: 10. The CDR3 has 16 residues. In nucleotides, the CDR3 is TGTGCCAGCAGTTTAGGAGGCAGGGGGAGAGGAGATACGCAGTATTTT. Encoded protein: CASSLGGRGRGDTQYF. The full variable domain, with the rest looked up from reference TRBV28 and TRBJ2-3, is DVKVTQSSRYLVKRTGEKVFLECVQDMDHENMFWYRQDPGLGLRLIYFSYDVKMKEKGDIPEGYSVSREKKERFSLILESASTNQTSMYLCASSLGGRGRGDTQYFGPGTRLTVL.

J is TRBJ2-5 and V is TRBV5-1; the match to TRBD2 covers 8 bases. The V gene's germline CDR1 is SGHRS and CDR2 YFSETQ. This CDR3 region has 14 residues. V lost 1 base and J lost 5; bases outside the gene matches: 4. DNA for the CDR3: TGCGCCAGCAGCTTGACGGGAGGGCAGGAGACCCAGTACTTC. Its protein product is CASSLTGGQETQYF.

The chain combines TRBV3-1 (or the pseudogene TRBV3-2) with TRBJ1-5, with 10 bases fitting TRBD1. The CDR3 is 16 amino acids. J lost 2 bases, V lost 1 base, and 2 bases had no gene match. Germline CDR1 and CDR2: LGHDT and YNNKEL (reference sequence). CDR3 in DNA: TGTGCCAGCAGCCAAGCCGGGACAGGGGGCAATCAGCCCCAGCATTTT. Protein sequence: CASSQAGTGGNQPQHF.

The chain couples TRBV20-1 to TRBJ1-1, with 9 bases matching TRBD1. The CDR3 length is 11 residues. Germline CDR1 DFQATT, CDR2 SNEGSKA (reference sequence). CDR3 in DNA: TGCAACACCGGGACAGGGTCTGAAGCTTTCTTT. Translating it yields CNTGTGSEAFF.

This chain joins TRBV12-5 and TRBJ1-2, with a tentative D call TRBD1 (6 bases). The V end lost 2 bases, the J end lost 7 bases, and 14 bases lay between the germline ends. CDR3 length: 14 amino acids. Germline values: CDR1 LGHNT, CDR2 FRNRAP. The CDR3 protein is CASGLPIRGTGYTF. CDR3 DNA: TGTGCTAGTGGTTTGCCCATCAGGGGCACTGGCTACACCTTC. Drawing the rest from reference TRBV12-5 and TRBJ1-2, the complete variable domain is DARVTQTPRHKVTEMGQEVTMRCQPILGHNTVFWYRQTMMQGLELLAYFRNRAPLDDSGMPKDRFSAEMPDATLATLKIQPSEPRDSAVYFCASGLPIRGTGYTFGSGTRLTVV.

This clone was seen a single time. The chain joins TRBV3-1 (or the pseudogene TRBV3-2) to TRBJ2-3; 10 nucleotides match TRBD1. From germline, CDR1 is LGHDT and CDR2 YNNKEL (reference sequence). CDR3 size: 16 residues. With V trimmed by 1 base and J by 2 bases, 3 bases remained unmatched. This CDR3 is CASSQGQGALTDTQYF. CDR3 bases: TGTGCCAGCAGCCAAGGACAGGGGGCCCTCACAGATACGCAGTATTTT.

This chain uses TRBV11-2 with TRBJ2-1; 7 bases are a match to TRBD2. Germline CDR1 is SGHAT and CDR2 is FQNNGV. The CDR3 consists of 13 residues. Trimming removed 0 bases from V and 7 bases from J; junction bases left unmatched: 0. The CDR3 DNA is TGTGCCAGCAGCTTAGATAGCGGGAATGAGCAGTTCTTC. This sequence encodes CASSLDSGNEQFF.

The V gene is TRBV7-3, the J gene TRBJ2-5; D unclear. Per the germline V gene, CDR1 is SGHTA and CDR2 is FQGTGA. The CDR3 sequence is 13 residues long. With 0 bases removed from V and 0 bases from J, the gap between germline ends came to 2 bases. CDR3 nucleotides: TGTGCCAGCAGCTTAACCTACCAAGAGACCCAGTACTTC. Protein: CASSLTYQETQYF. The entire variable domain, with the rest obtained from reference TRBV7-3 and TRBJ2-5, is as follows: GAGVSQTPSNKVTEKGKYVELRCDPISGHTALYWYRQSLGQGPEFLIYFQGTGAADDSGLPNDRFFAVRPEGSVSTLKIQRTERGDSAVYLCASSLTYQETQYFGPGTRLLVL.

The gene calls are TRBV6-5 and TRBJ1-4; a possible D gene is TRBD1 (5 bases). Germline CDR1 is MNHEY and CDR2 is SVGAGI. CDR3 length: 16 amino acids. Trimming took off 3 bases at V and 0 bases at J, with 11 bases between the two ends. CDR3 coding DNA: TGTGCCAGCAGTTATGACAGCCTTTCAACTAATGAAAAACTGTTTTTT. It yields the protein CASSYDSLSTNEKLFF.

The chain has TRBV5-1 and TRBJ2-1; 9 positions agree with TRBD2. J was trimmed by 5 bases and V by 4 bases; bases with no gene match: 10. The CDR3 is 16 amino acids. Germline V gene lookup returns CDR1 SGHRS and CDR2 YFSETQ. The CDR3 protein is CASSGIAGGVNNEQFF. The CDR3 region has the DNA TGCGCCAGCAGCGGGATTGCGGGAGGGGTCAACAATGAGCAGTTCTTC.

The chain recombines TRBV5-1 with TRBJ1-1; D is unresolved. The germline CDR1 and CDR2 sequences are SGHRS and YFSETQ. Deletions cut 4 bases from V and 6 bases from J, with 13 bases between. The CDR3 consists of 13 residues. CDR3 amino acids: CASSGGGFPEAFF. CDR3 bases: TGCGCCAGCAGCGGAGGAGGTTTTCCTGAAGCTTTCTTT.

The genes are TRBV7-3 and TRBJ2-3; D uncertain. Trimming left V 3 bases short and J 0 bases short, with 7 bases between. Per germline, CDR1 SGHTA and CDR2 FQGTGA. The CDR3 has 14 residues. The CDR3 sequence: CASSLRHSTDTQYF. The CDR3 DNA reads TGTGCCAGCAGCTTGAGACATAGCACAGATACGCAGTATTTT.

The chain links TRBV24-1 to TRBJ2-1; D ambiguous. With 2 bases removed from V and 0 bases from J, the gap between germline ends came to 13 bases. This CDR3 comprises 17 residues. Germline CDR1 and CDR2: KGHDR and SFDVKD. The CDR3 loop reads CATSDSRQVSSYNEQFF. The CDR3 DNA reads as TGTGCCACCAGTGATTCAAGGCAGGTAAGCTCCTACAATGAGCAGTTCTTC.

V gene TRBV11-2 combines with J gene TRBJ2-2; weak D call: TRBD2 (7 bases). CDR1 and CDR2 (germline): SGHAT, FQNNGV. The CDR3 is 16 amino acids. Trimming removed 5 bases from V and 7 bases from J, with 20 bases in between. The CDR3 here is CASSTTRGGLGGELFF. The DNA for the CDR3 is TGTGCCAGCAGCACCACGAGGGGGGGGCTAGGCGGGGAGCTGTTTTTT. Full variable domain (remainder filled in from reference TRBV11-2 and TRBJ2-2): EAGVAQSPRYKIIEKRQSVAFWCNPISGHATLYWYQQILGQGPKLLIQFQNNGVVDDSQLPKDRFSAERLKGVDSTLKIQPAKLEDSAVYLCASSTTRGGLGGELFFGEGSRLTVL.

This clone has just a few counts. The gene calls are TRBV5-6 and TRBJ1-5, with D possibly TRBD1 on 5 matching bases. Germline V gene lookup returns CDR1 SGHDT and CDR2 YYEEEE. V lost 2 bases to trimming and J lost 3 bases, with 12 bases between them. This CDR3 has 15 amino acids. The CDR3 region has the DNA TGTGCCAGCAGCTTCTTAGGGGCACCCAATCAGCCCCAGCATTTT. This codes for CASSFLGAPNQPQHF.

A few counts support this clone. The V gene is TRBV10-3, the J gene TRBJ1-1; 7 nucleotides agree with TRBD1. The CDR3 is 14 residues long. V shed 7 bases, J shed 2 bases, and the junction held 7 bases outside the gene matches. The germline V gene encodes CDR1 ENHRY and CDR2 SYGVKD. In DNA, the CDR3 is TGTGCCATCAATCAGGCAGGGGGTAACACTGAAGCTTTCTTT. The encoded protein is CAINQAGGNTEAFF.

The gene calls are TRBV5-1 and TRBJ2-3, with TRBD2 matching over 9 bases. The junction had 6 bases not matched to a gene; V was cut back by 1 base and J by 6 bases. CDR1 and CDR2 from the germline V gene are SGHRS and YFSETQ. The CDR3 contains 15 residues. CDR3 protein: CASSLIAGEADTQYF. Written as DNA, the CDR3 is TGCGCCAGCAGCTTGATAGCGGGAGAGGCGGATACGCAGTATTTT. Variable domain in full (rest from reference TRBV5-1 and TRBJ2-3): KAGVTQTPRYLIKTRGQQVTLSCSPISGHRSVSWYQQTPGQGLQFLFEYFSETQRNKGNFPGRFSGRQFSNSRSEMNVSTLELGDSALYLCASSLIAGEADTQYFGPGTRLTVL.

A single count supports this clone. The chain recombines TRBV7-8 with TRBJ1-2; a possible D gene is TRBD1 (5 bases). The germline V and J ends were trimmed by 5 bases and 2 bases, with 15 bases remaining between them. The CDR3 runs 15 residues. The germline CDR1 and CDR2 sequences are SGHVS and FQNEAQ. The CDR3 sequence is CASSERQPENYGYTF. CDR3 DNA: TGTGCCAGCAGCGAACGACAGCCCGAGAACTATGGCTACACCTTC. Complete variable domain (other parts from reference TRBV7-8 and TRBJ1-2): GAGVSQSPRYKVAKRGQDVALRCDPISGHVSLFWYQQALGQGPEFLTYFQNEAQLDKSGLPSDRFFAERPEGSVSTLKIQRTQQEDSAVYLCASSERQPENYGYTFGSGTRLTVV.

This clone has a single count. V usage is TRBV2 and J usage is TRBJ1-6; 12 bases line up with TRBD1. CDR1 and CDR2 (germline): SNHLY, FYNNEI. With V trimmed by 6 bases and J by 10 bases, 16 bases remained unmatched. This CDR3 region has 18 residues. This CDR3 is CASSDGTGGPNGGSPLHF. CDR3 bases: TGTGCCAGCAGCGACGGGACAGGGGGCCCCAACGGAGGCTCACCCCTCCACTTT.

This clone was seen only a few times. The V and J genes are TRBV6-5 and TRBJ1-6; 9 bases fit TRBD1. This CDR3 is 13 amino acids long. The J segment lost 10 bases and the V segment lost 6 bases, leaving 4 bases of the junction unmatched. Germline assignment: CDR1 MNHEY and CDR2 SVGAGI. The CDR3 nucleotides read TGTGCCAGCAGGGGACAGGGAAAATCACCCCTCCACTTT. It is translated as CASRGQGKSPLHF.

The chain has TRBV7-9 and TRBJ2-1; TRBD1 matches 7 bases. Germline loops: CDR1 SEHNR, CDR2 FQNEAQ (reference sequence). V trimming: 5 bases; J trimming: 8 bases; junction bases outside the gene matches: 6. CDR3 length: 13 amino acids. DNA of the CDR3: TGTGCCAGCAGCACCCAAGGGGGCGATGAGCAGTTCTTC. It is translated as CASSTQGGDEQFF.

This clone was recorded a few times. The rearrangement joins TRBV6-5 to TRBJ2-5; possibly TRBD2 for D (5 bases). CDR3 length equals 14 residues. In germline, CDR1 is MNHEY, CDR2 SVGAGI. V lost 11 bases and J 1 base, leaving 17 bases between the germline ends. CDR3: CACGLADPQETQYF. In DNA form, the CDR3 reads TGTGCCTGCGGGCTAGCCGATCCCCAAGAGACCCAGTACTTC.

The rearrangement links TRBV6-2 or TRBV6-3 to TRBJ1-3; D remains unclear. This CDR3 is 13 amino acids long. Trimming took 5 bases from V and 0 from J, leaving 5 bases between them. Germline CDR1 and CDR2: MNHEY and SVGEGT. The CDR3 DNA follows: TGTGCCAGCAGTCCCTTCTCTGGAAACACCATATATTTT. It specifies CASSPFSGNTIYF.

This clone was picked up many times. V is TRBV12-3 or TRBV12-4 and J is TRBJ1-5, with 9 bases matching TRBD1. The J segment lost 5 bases and the V segment lost 6 bases, leaving 2 bases of the junction unmatched. This CDR3 contains 13 residues. The CDR3 DNA is TGTGCCAGCAGCTGGACAGGGGATCAGCCCCAGCATTTT. This gives the protein CASSWTGDQPQHF.

The table lists this clone with a count of one. The rearrangement uses TRBV10-3 and TRBJ1-1, with unresolved D. Trimming took 6 bases from V and 3 from J, leaving 11 bases between them. The V gene's germline CDR1 is ENHRY and CDR2 SYGVKD. The CDR3 runs 13 residues. CDR3 protein: CAIRPDTHTEAFF. The CDR3 bases are TGTGCCATCAGACCCGACACTCACACTGAAGCTTTCTTT.